The 20 T cell receptor beta chains listed next were all sequenced from one sample in a study of persistence of HIV-infected CD4 T cells. These TCRs are of unknown antigen specificity. Overlapping HIV-1 Gag 15-mer peptides at approximately 0.91 ug per peptide per mL were used. Responding CD4+ T cells were sorted by upregulation of both CD40 ligand and CD69. The libraries were made with immunoSEQ version 4 in survey mode. TCRdb's copy holds only in-frame clones and misses some; the assay was immunoSEQ multiplex PCR. Of tens of thousands of clones in the sample, approximately 66% were seen once. The source material was CD4+ T cells sorted from PBMCs after approximately 19-hour stimulation, sampled from a patient who received antiretroviral therapy. The receptors were gathered from an adult man with HIV who was CMV-seropositive.

CDR3 nucleotides: TGTGCCAGCCCCCCTACAGGGGACGGAGAAAAACTGTTTTTT. This codes for CASPPTGDGEKLFF. This chain uses TRBV19 with TRBJ1-4; 7 bases are shared with TRBD1. J lost 8 bases, V lost 9 bases, and 12 bases had no gene match. The V gene's germline CDR1 is LNHDA and CDR2 SQIVND (reference sequence). CDR3 size: 14 residues. Full variable domain (rest looked up from reference TRBV19 and TRBJ1-4): DGGITQSPKYLFRKEGQNVTLSCEQNLNHDAMYWYRQDPGQGLRLIYYSQIVNDFQKGDIAEGYSVSREKKESFPLTVTSAQKNPTAFYLCASPPTGDGEKLFFGSGTQLSVL.

This chain links TRBV6-1 with TRBJ1-5; weak D call: TRBD1 (6 bases). The germline V gene encodes CDR1 MNHNS and CDR2 SASEGT. This CDR3 is 14 amino acids long. V lost 3 bases and J 6 bases, leaving 12 bases between the germline ends. As DNA, the CDR3 is TGTGCCAGCAGTGATACAGGGAAAGGTCAGCCCCAGCATTTT. Amino acids: CASSDTGKGQPQHF.

The chain has TRBV7-2 and TRBJ2-5, with TRBD2 identical over 8 bases. Trimming cost V 4 bases and J 4 bases; bases outside gene matches: 5. The CDR3 is 14 amino acids. Germline V gene data show CDR1 as SGHTA and CDR2 as FQGNSA. The DNA of the CDR3 is TGTGCCAGCAGCTCTGGACTAGCCTCAGAGACCCAGTACTTC. It encodes CASSSGLASETQYF.

The rearrangement joins TRBV4-1 to TRBJ2-1, with 8 bases that match TRBD1. From germline, CDR1 is MGHRA and CDR2 YSYEKL. The CDR3 length is 14 residues. V shed 5 bases, J shed 8 bases, and the junction held 8 bases outside the gene matches. The chain's CDR3 is CASSERTGNDEQFF. The CDR3 DNA follows: TGCGCCAGCAGCGAACGGACAGGGAACGATGAGCAGTTCTTC.

The table lists this clone with a few counts. This rearrangement joins TRBV7-9 to TRBJ1-1; D not certain. This CDR3 region has 12 residues. The V and J ends lost 5 bases and 8 bases respectively, with 12 bases between them. Germline CDR1 SEHNR, CDR2 FQNEAQ (reference sequence). This chain's CDR3 is CASSLGMLEAFF. CDR3 bases: TGTGCCAGCAGCCTCGGGATGTTGGAAGCTTTCTTT.

The CDR3 sequence is CASTWPRGAFNEQYF. For the CDR3, the DNA is TGTGCCAGCACGTGGCCGCGGGGGGCGTTCAACGAGCAGTACTTC. This chain links TRBV27 with TRBJ2-7; 8 bases fit TRBD2. The CDR3 extends over 15 amino acids. The germline CDR1 and CDR2 sequences are MNHEY and SMNVEV (reference sequence). Trimming took 7 bases from V and 5 from J; bases not matched to a gene: 13.

There are a few counts of this clone. V and J are TRBV18 and TRBJ2-7, with TRBD1 matching over 8 bases. Germline V gene data show CDR1 as KGHSH and CDR2 as LQKENI. The CDR3 is made up of 15 amino acids. V lost 6 bases and J lost 5; bases outside the gene matches: 12. The CDR3 is CASSLGPGQVNEQYF. The CDR3 coding sequence is TGTGCCAGCTCCCTGGGGCCGGGACAGGTGAACGAGCAGTACTTC.

The CDR3 region is CASTLLITGTEAFF. Here the CDR3 DNA reads TGTGCCAGCACCTTGCTCATAACGGGCACTGAAGCTTTCTTT. V is TRBV6-6 and J is TRBJ1-1; no firm D call. Germline V gene data show CDR1 as MNHNY and CDR2 as SVGAGI (reference sequence). Trimming pared 7 bases from V and 4 bases from J, leaving 16 bases between. The CDR3 totals 14 residues.

This clone appeared once. This rearrangement joins TRBV28 to TRBJ1-5; D is possibly TRBD1 (6 bases). CDR3 length equals 14 residues. Trimming pared 6 bases from V and 4 bases from J, leaving 13 bases between. Per germline, CDR1 MDHEN and CDR2 SYDVKM. The CDR3 here is CASSAADSNQPQHF. Here the CDR3 DNA reads TGTGCCAGCAGCGCCGCGGACAGTAATCAGCCCCAGCATTTT.

This clone was counted between two and nine times. The gene calls are TRBV7-8 and TRBJ1-3, with a tentative D call TRBD1 (6 bases). The CDR3 runs to 15 residues. With 1 base removed from V and 0 bases from J, the gap between germline ends came to 7 bases. Germline V gene sequence: CDR1 SGHVS, CDR2 FQNEAQ. The CDR3 DNA reads TGTGCCAGCAGCTTAGACAGGGCCTCTGGAAACACCATATATTTT. This gives the protein CASSLDRASGNTIYF.

This clone was detected once. The chain employs TRBV19 and TRBJ1-1; D may be TRBD1 (5 bases). The CDR3 sequence is 14 residues long. Looked up from germline, CDR1 is LNHDA and CDR2 is SQIVND (reference sequence). Trimming pared 4 bases from V and 1 base from J, leaving 10 bases between. Here the CDR3 reads CASSRAGTNTEAFF. DNA for the CDR3: TGTGCCAGTAGTAGGGCAGGGACGAACACTGAAGCTTTCTTT.

This clone was seen a handful of times. The J gene is TRBJ2-7, the V gene TRBV7-2; weak D call: TRBD1 (6 bases). The length of the CDR3 is 15 residues. CDR1 and CDR2 from the germline V gene are SGHTA and FQGNSA. V was cut by 0 bases and J by 2 bases, with 11 bases left in between. CDR3 protein: CASSLADRTTYEQYF. The DNA of the CDR3 is TGTGCCAGCAGCTTAGCAGACAGGACCACCTACGAGCAGTACTTC.

The chain combines TRBV5-4 with TRBJ2-4, with D tentatively TRBD1 or TRBD2 (5 bases each). Germline CDR1 is SGHNT and CDR2 is YYREEE (reference sequence). The CDR3 is 14 residues long. The V gene lost 4 bases and the J gene lost 0 bases, with 8 bases spanning the gap. CDR3 coding DNA: TGTGCCAGCAGCACCGGGGCAGCCAAAAACATTCAGTACTTC. It is translated as CASSTGAAKNIQYF.

The chain has TRBV5-6 and TRBJ2-5, with D tentatively TRBD1 (6 bases). The CDR3 totals 12 residues. The germline V and J ends were trimmed by 3 bases and 5 bases, with 8 bases remaining between them. Germline V gene lookup returns CDR1 SGHDT and CDR2 YYEEEE. The CDR3 is CASSWDTETQYF. The CDR3 nucleotides are TGTGCCAGCAGCTGGGACACCGAGACCCAGTACTTC.

This clone was observed a few times. The junction and the germline gene differ at one end; a read error may be behind it. J is TRBJ1-3 and V is TRBV4-2; D perhaps matches TRBD1 (5 bases). The CDR3 has 14 amino acids. Looked up from germline, CDR1 is LGHNA and CDR2 is YNFKEQ. CDR3 DNA sequence: TGTGCCAGCAACCAACGGGGCGAGGGAAACACCATATATTTT. Protein product: CASNQRGEGNTIYF.

This rearrangement joins TRBV2 to TRBJ2-2; 9 bases fit TRBD1. In germline, CDR1 is SNHLY, CDR2 FYNNEI. V dropped 7 bases and J dropped 3; count of bases not matched to a gene: 3. The CDR3 runs 14 residues. DNA for the CDR3: TGTGCCAGCATGGGACAGGGCCACACCGGGGAGCTGTTTTTT. Translation gives CASMGQGHTGELFF.

The chain is built from TRBV2 and TRBJ1-5, with D maybe TRBD1 (6 bases). Germline V gene sequence: CDR1 SNHLY, CDR2 FYNNEI. The CDR3 consists of 14 residues. V lost 5 bases and J lost 7, with 15 bases in between. The CDR3 region is CASSLSGVRQPQHF. CDR3 coding DNA: TGTGCCAGCAGTTTATCAGGGGTTAGACAGCCCCAGCATTTT. The full variable domain, rest sourced from reference TRBV2 and TRBJ1-5, is EPEVTQTPSHQVTQMGQEVILRCVPISNHLYFYWYRQILGQKVEFLVSFYNNEISEKSEIFDDQFSVERPDGSNFTLKIRSTKLEDSAMYFCASSLSGVRQPQHFGDGTRLSIL.

The chain employs TRBV20-1 and TRBJ2-7; D might be TRBD2 (6 bases). Trimming cost V 0 bases and J 6 bases, with 6 bases left between them. Per germline, CDR1 DFQATT and CDR2 SNEGSKA (reference sequence). The CDR3 sequence is 11 residues long. CDR3 DNA: TGCAGTGCTAGAGACGGGAGCGAGCAGTACTTC. Protein product: CSARDGSEQYF.

This rearrangement joins TRBV30 to TRBJ1-2, with D hard to call. V lost 1 base, J lost 7 bases, and 10 bases lay in between. The CDR3 is made up of 12 amino acids. Germline lookup yields CDR1 GTSNPN and CDR2 SVGIG (reference sequence). The CDR3 loop reads CAWSAPTSGYTF. In nucleotides, the CDR3 is TGTGCCTGGAGTGCCCCCACGAGTGGCTACACCTTC.

This chain joins TRBV15 and TRBJ2-2; D may be TRBD1 (5 bases). Germline V gene lookup returns CDR1 LNHNV and CDR2 YYDKDF (reference sequence). The CDR3 sequence is 17 residues long. The V gene lost 0 bases and the J gene lost 3 bases, with 14 bases spanning the gap. This CDR3 is CATSRDRRGGDTGELFF. DNA for the CDR3: TGTGCCACCAGCAGAGATAGAAGGGGTGGTGACACCGGGGAGCTGTTTTTT.